This TCR beta chain is drawn from a study of PD-1 blockade in classical Hodgkin lymphoma. Overall study findings and caveats: Diversity in CD4+ TCRs, unlike that measured in CD8+ TCRs, had risen significantly by C4D1. Exclusion applied to patients who initiated nivolumab less than 1 year following ASCT. Complete responders had baseline diversity similar to newly diagnosed patients.

Concerning this clone itself: Its antigen remains unknown.

The CDR3 loop spans 12 amino acids. In germline, CDR1 is KGHSH, CDR2 LQKENI. Trimming took 6 bases from V and 3 from J, leaving 7 bases between them. All patients relapsed after autologous stem cell transplantation, and brentuximab vedotin exposure varied. Clones were sequenced by immunoSEQ multiplex PCR, and TCRdb holds only the in-frame ones, with some missing. The data contain 20,000 to 30,000 clones, roughly 80% of them seen just once; the ten biggest clones take up about 7.8%. This receptor was identified in a human donor with classical Hodgkin lymphoma. The chain uses TRBV18 and TRBJ2-3; tentatively, D is TRBD1 (5 bases). The sample was peripheral blood mononuclear cells (PBMCs), taken before the second cycle of nivolumab. Here the CDR3 DNA reads TGTGCCAGCTCCCAGGGTACAGATACGCAGTATTTT. This sequence encodes CASSQGTDTQYF.